The T cell receptor (beta chain) described here comes from a study of blood T cells in healthy people across ages. Study-level results: Per-million-T-cell TCR beta diversity fell roughly linearly with age. Lack of knowledge of donor CMV status possibly confounded expanded clonotype changes.

This clonotype was seen only once. Its cognate antigen is unknown. V shed 7 bases and J 8 bases; nucleotides not matched to a gene: 12. The CDR3 is 14 amino acids. CDR1 DFQATT and CDR2 SNEGSKA come from the germline V gene (reference sequence). A sample-barcoded 5' primer and a J-beta primer mix were used in a second PCR of roughly 7 to 11 cycles. Using its own MiXCR run on the 5' RACE reads, TCRdb lists one record per CDR3 protein. The table lists around 710,000 distinct CDR3 sequences, 43% of them singletons. Investigators took about 10 milliliters of peripheral blood from every donor. The rearrangement joins TRBV20-1 to TRBJ2-2; 8 bases are shared with TRBD2. This TCR was sampled from a woman between 55 and 75 years old in good health. Sequenced sample: blood. CDR3 residues: CSVVQGLVIGELFF. The CDR3 nucleotides read TGCAGTGTCGTGCAGGGACTAGTTATAGGGGAGCTGTTTTTT.